This T cell receptor (beta chain) was captured by sequencing in a study of immune cell composition in non-small cell lung cancer (dated by TCRdb to the late 2010s). A note on the overall study: Histologic subtype, mostly lung adenocarcinoma or squamous cell carcinoma, was determined with H&E together with p63, CK5, Napsin A and TTF-1 immunohistochemistry. TCR-beta sequencing from Adaptive Biotechnologies was done on a few dozen paired sets of NSCLC tumour and non-adjacent lung specimens and on roughly 24 tumour-only specimens. In supplementary cohort #1, which comprised around ten lung adenocarcinoma cases, paired tumour/lung TCR-beta sequencing was performed and TIL populations were generated so that tumour reactivity could be assessed. Several tumour specimens with TCR-beta data were of rare histological subtypes and were excluded from the subtype comparisons.

Overall study outcomes, separate from this receptor: Compared with lung adenocarcinoma tumours, lung squamous cell carcinoma showed significantly higher Top 10 clone scores and productive clonality. No significant correlation was found between tumour TCR-beta clonality and smoking pack-years. Nearly half of NSCLC cases had tumour-associated clones >0.5%, found in 33% of adenocarcinomas compared with around 68% of squamous carcinomas. In 10 to 11 adenocarcinoma cases, maximal tumour-associated clone frequency correlated strongly with TIL tumour reactivity, whereas overall clonality did not. Only 9 to 10 cases were included in the reactivity cohort, and sequence sharing between tumour-reactive clones and the dominant in vivo tumour-associated clones was not shown.

Trimming at the junction amounts to 4 bases on V and 4 bases on J, and the germline ends lie 18 bases apart. CDR1 SGHNT and CDR2 YYREEE are derived from the germline V gene (reference sequence). The CDR3 goes from the cysteine to the phenylalanine over 16 residues. Only the CDR3 DNA stays, 48 bases, in frame from base 1. Frozen aliquots of unsorted single-cell suspensions were used for genomic DNA extraction with the QIAamp DNA kit. Surgically resected non-small cell lung cancer tissue was used for the tumour samples. Tissues arrived within 2 hours after resection and were immediately processed into single-cell suspensions. Tissue was mechanically dissociated and enzymatically digested with DNase I, collagenase I and hyaluronidase for roughly 28 minutes at 37 °C, then filtered and RBC-lysed. A two-step multiplex PCR was used to amplify TCR-beta CDR3 regions from genomic DNA, and Illumina-compatible adaptors were added in the second step. TCR-beta immunosequencing was carried out on an Illumina platform through the commercial immunoSEQ service. The source study handled its data this way. Repertoires were summarised as Top 10 Clones, the percentage of T-cell templates from the ten most frequent sequences, and productive clonality. Values for productive clonality spanned 0 to 1, where a value of 1 indicated a monoclonal population. Tumour-associated clones were defined as sequences comprising at least 0.1% of tumour T-cell templates but absent from matched non-adjacent lung, identified via log10 scatter plots. Analyses were done in GraphPad Prism7 and R, with Student's t-tests for two-group comparisons, ANOVA for stages, and linear regression for relationships. Sourced from immuneACCESS, this table was stored by TCRdb with only in-frame sequences that have V and J called. A share of the clones is absent; for the studies checked, an unresolved V gene accounts for under half, and the remainder has no known explanation. V, J and clone size were drawn from that table, and D and trimming were deduced from the DNA. This sample gives roughly 7,000 clones in total; 70% of them show up just once. The ten largest clones represent approximately 4.5% of the sample.

This clone was seen more than once but under ten times. The antigen it recognizes is unknown. Nothing much larger sits one base from this clone, and base qualities are not available. This chain is built from TRBV5-4 and TRBJ1-5; D gene: possibly TRBD1, on 6 matching bases. The material sequenced was lung tumor tissue. This TCR was recovered from a human donor with non-small cell lung cancer. CDR3 protein: CASSPGQLGRNQPQHF. In nucleotides, the sequence is TGTGCCAGCAGCCCCGGACAGTTGGGCCGTAATCAGCCCCAGCATTTT.